These 25 T cell receptor beta chains were sequenced from one sample in a study of blood T cells in healthy people across ages. Combining a sample-barcoded 5' primer with a J-beta primer mix, a second PCR ran for roughly 6 to 12 cycles. TCRdb passed the 5' RACE reads through MiXCR, listing each CDR3 protein once. Altogether about 940,000 distinct CDR3 sequences are present, under 50% being singletons, with the ten largest covering around 15%. Sequencing was performed on blood. The receptor source for this set is a man aged 25-40 years in good health.

The DNA for the CDR3 is TGTGCCAGCAGCCGTAGCGGGAACACAGATACGCAGTATTTT. Amino acids: CASSRSGNTDTQYF. The rearrangement joins TRBV7-3 to TRBJ2-3; 8 bases are shared with TRBD2. The ends lost 5 bases at V and 2 bases at J; junction bases unmatched: 3. The CDR3 is 14 residues long. Germline CDR1 SGHTA, CDR2 FQGTGA.

This chain connects TRBV7-9 to TRBJ2-1, with 13 bases that match TRBD2. Germline V CDR1 and CDR2: SEHNR, FQNEAQ (reference sequence). This CDR3 is 16 amino acids long. Unmatched junction bases numbered 6, after V lost 10 bases and J lost 0 bases. CDR3 sequence: CAISGLAGISYNEQFF. CDR3 coding DNA: TGTGCCATCTCGGGACTAGCGGGGATCTCCTACAATGAGCAGTTCTTC.

The chain is built from TRBV4-3 and TRBJ2-2; D is perhaps TRBD1 (5 bases). The CDR3 loop spans 16 amino acids. Trimming cost V 4 bases and J 6 bases, with 18 bases left between them. Germline values: CDR1 LGHNA, CDR2 YSLEER. The CDR3 loop is CASSPGQGSMAGELFF. For the CDR3, the DNA is TGCGCCAGCAGCCCGGGCCAGGGAAGTATGGCCGGGGAGCTGTTTTTT.

The V and J genes are TRBV7-2 and TRBJ2-3; D gene ambiguous. The CDR3 spans 15 residues. The germline CDR1 and CDR2 sequences are SGHTA and FQGNSA. V shed 5 bases and J shed 0 bases, with 12 bases lying between them. In nucleotides, the CDR3 is TGTGCCAGCAGCATCCGACTGCCTAGCACAGATACGCAGTATTTT. This sequence encodes CASSIRLPSTDTQYF.

A few counts support this clonotype. This chain joins TRBV4-3 and TRBJ2-7; tentative D call: TRBD1 (7 bases). Germline V gene lookup returns CDR1 LGHNA and CDR2 YSLEER. The V and J ends lost 1 base and 6 bases respectively, with 13 bases between them. The CDR3 has 14 residues. CDR3 sequence reads: CASSQAGGSFEQYF. The CDR3 nucleotides read TGCGCCAGCAGCCAAGCAGGGGGGAGTTTCGAGCAGTACTTC.

The chain recombines TRBV24-1 with TRBJ1-2; D is perhaps TRBD1 (5 bases). CDR1 KGHDR and CDR2 SFDVKD come from the germline V gene. With 4 bases removed from V and 5 bases from J, the gap between germline ends came to 10 bases. The CDR3 spans 13 residues. The CDR3: CATSERAGYGYTF. Written as DNA, the CDR3 is TGTGCCACCAGTGAAAGGGCAGGGTATGGCTACACCTTC.

For this clonotype: Its ends do not fully match the called genes, so a read error is possible. The rearrangement joins TRBV4-3 to TRBJ1-1; D is uncertain. The CDR3 is made up of 13 amino acids. Germline V gene sequence: CDR1 LGHNA, CDR2 YSLEER. The CDR3 here is CAGSQEPGAEAFF. In DNA, the CDR3 is TGCGCCGGCAGCCAAGAACCGGGCGCTGAAGCTTTCTTT.

This clonotype was found a few times. The V gene is TRBV20-1, the J gene TRBJ2-3; TRBD1 or TRBD2 may be the D gene (6 bases each). Germline loops: CDR1 DFQATT, CDR2 SNEGSKA (reference sequence). The CDR3 sequence is 16 residues long. V lost 5 bases and J 3 bases, leaving 21 bases between the germline ends. CDR3 sequence (DNA): TGCAGTGCTCCGACCGTTAGGGGGGCGCGGACAGATACGCAGTATTTT. The encoded protein is CSAPTVRGARTDTQYF.

The chain couples TRBV24-1 to TRBJ2-3; 8 bases line up with TRBD1. CDR3 length equals 15 residues. In germline, CDR1 is KGHDR, CDR2 SFDVKD. Losses at the gene ends were 1 base for V and 5 bases for J; bases not matched to a gene: 4. Written as DNA, the CDR3 is TGTGCCACCAGTGATTTTGAACAGGGGGGAGATACGCAGTATTTT. Amino acids: CATSDFEQGGDTQYF.

The rearrangement uses TRBV12-3 or TRBV12-4 and TRBJ2-7, with 7 nucleotides matching TRBD1. V was pared by 7 bases and J by 6 bases, with 9 bases of the junction left unmatched. The CDR3 runs to 13 residues. Here the CDR3 reads CASNQDRAGEQYF. The CDR3 DNA is TGTGCCAGCAACCAAGACAGGGCGGGCGAGCAGTACTTC.

Regarding this clonotype: The junction differs from germline at one of its ends, possibly a read error. This sequence joins TRBV7-9 and TRBJ2-5; tentatively, D is TRBD1 or TRBD2 (5 bases each). The CDR3 runs to 14 residues. CDR1 is SEHNR, CDR2 FQNEAQ, per germline (reference sequence). The CDR3 region is CASSLSDFRETRYF. The CDR3 region has the DNA TGTGCCAGCAGCCTCTCGGACTTCAGGGAGACCCGGTACTTC. Using reference TRBV7-9 and TRBJ2-5 for the parts outside the CDR3, the full variable domain is DTGVSQNPRHKITKRGQNVTFRCDPISEHNRLYWYRQTLGQGPEFLTYFQNEAQLEKSRLLSDRFSAERPKGSFSTLEIQRTEQGDSAMYLCASSLSDFRETRYFGPGTRLLVL.

The chain links TRBV12-3 or TRBV12-4 to TRBJ2-2, with 8 bases identical to TRBD2. CDR3 size: 15 residues. J lost 1 base, V lost 6 bases, and 4 bases had no gene match. CDR3 in amino acids: CASRRAGENTGELFF. DNA for the CDR3: TGTGCCAGCAGGCGAGCGGGGGAGAACACCGGGGAGCTGTTTTTT.

A few counts support this clonotype. V and J are TRBV4-1 and TRBJ2-5; unclear D gene. This CDR3 region has 14 residues. The germline CDR1 and CDR2 sequences are MGHRA and YSYEKL. V lost 4 bases to trimming and J lost 2 bases, with 11 bases between them. CDR3 nucleotide sequence: TGCGCCAGCAGCCCAAGCCTGACGCAAGAGACCCAGTACTTC. It is translated as CASSPSLTQETQYF.

V gene TRBV4-2 combines with J gene TRBJ2-3; TRBD2 matches at 7 bases. Germline V gene lookup returns CDR1 LGHNA and CDR2 YNFKEQ. V lost 4 bases and J lost 3; bases outside the gene matches: 7. This CDR3 is 15 amino acids long. The CDR3 coding sequence is TGTGCCAGCAGCCCTAGCCGGGACTATACAGATACGCAGTATTTT. This translates into CASSPSRDYTDTQYF.

This clonotype was found many times. The chain uses TRBV29-1 and TRBJ2-7; 8 bases line up with TRBD1. The ends lost 3 bases at V and 5 bases at J; junction bases unmatched: 9. Germline loops: CDR1 SQVTM, CDR2 ANQGSEA. This CDR3 has 14 amino acids. The CDR3 DNA sequence: TGCAGCGTTGAGACCAGGGGGCAGAACCACGAGCAGTACTTC. Protein sequence: CSVETRGQNHEQYF.

The rearrangement joins TRBV4-1 to TRBJ2-2, with 7 bases identical to TRBD2. V was clipped by 0 bases and J by 4 bases; unmatched bases: 5. CDR3 length equals 16 residues. CDR1 is MGHRA, CDR2 YSYEKL, per germline. CDR3 DNA sequence: TGCGCCAGCAGCCAAGATGCGGGGGACCTCACCGGGGAGCTGTTTTTT. Its protein is CASSQDAGDLTGELFF.

This CDR3 reads CASSFGDGGYTF. The CDR3 DNA follows: TGTGCCAGCAGCTTTGGGGACGGTGGCTACACCTTC. The V call is TRBV7-8, the J call TRBJ1-2, with a possible D match to TRBD1 (5 bases). CDR1 and CDR2 (germline): SGHVS, FQNEAQ. This CDR3 is 12 amino acids long. V was clipped by 3 bases and J by 7 bases, with 9 bases between them.

This clonotype was seen only a few times. This chain links TRBV21-1 with TRBJ1-5; the D call in the table, TRBD1, was not verified against the DNA. TRBV21-1 is an annotated pseudogene. The CDR3 extends over 10 amino acids. For the CDR3, the DNA is TGTAGGGGGGGCAGGGAGCCCCAGCATTTT. As protein: CRGGREPQHF.

This chain connects TRBV20-1 to TRBJ2-4; 9 positions agree with TRBD1. The germline V gene encodes CDR1 DFQATT and CDR2 SNEGSKA (reference sequence). The junction had 11 bases not matched to a gene; V was cut back by 6 bases and J by 2 bases. This CDR3 contains 16 residues. The CDR3 here is CSAKNPGQGTKNIQYF. CDR3 nucleotides: TGCAGTGCCAAAAACCCGGGACAGGGAACCAAAAACATTCAGTACTTC.

This clonotype has a handful of counts. This chain joins TRBV12-3 or TRBV12-4 and TRBJ2-1, with no clear D. With 5 bases removed from V and 7 bases from J, the gap between germline ends came to 6 bases. This CDR3 contains 11 residues. For the CDR3, the DNA is TGTGCCAGCAGTAGGGTTAATGAGCAGTTCTTC. This gives the protein CASSRVNEQFF.

The chain combines TRBV7-2 with TRBJ2-4; no firm D call. The J call is doubtful: the DNA matches TRBJ2-7 better. CDR3 length equals 14 residues. Per the germline V gene, CDR1 is SGHTA and CDR2 is FQGNSA. CDR3 nucleotides: TGTGCCAGCAGCTTAGCGTGGAACTCCTACGAGCAGTACTTC. It encodes CASSLAWNSYEQYF.

A few counts support this clonotype. The V gene is TRBV19, the J gene TRBJ1-2; D ambiguous. Between the trimmed V and J ends, which lost 3 bases and 3 bases, there was a span of 11 bases. Germline values: CDR1 LNHDA, CDR2 SQIVND (reference sequence). There are 14 residues in the CDR3. Here the CDR3 reads CASSITGAYYGYTF. Here the CDR3 DNA reads TGTGCCAGTAGTATTACCGGAGCATACTATGGCTACACCTTC.

V usage is TRBV28 and J usage is TRBJ2-3; TRBD1 is a possible D gene (5 bases). The V end was cut by 3 bases, the J end by 1 base, with 11 bases between. CDR3 length: 15 residues. The germline V gene has CDR1 MDHEN and CDR2 SYDVKM. The CDR3 bases are TGTGCCAGCAGTTTCTCCAGGGATGGCACAGATACGCAGTATTTT. Its translation is CASSFSRDGTDTQYF.

This clonotype was observed a handful of times. The chain couples TRBV6-2 or TRBV6-3 to TRBJ2-1, with 11 bases that match TRBD1. This CDR3 spans 14 amino acids. Germline V gives CDR1 MNHEY, CDR2 SVGEGT. V shed 2 bases, J shed 6 bases, and the junction held 0 bases outside the gene matches. For the CDR3, the DNA is TGTGCCAGCAGTTACGGACAGGGGGCCAATGAGCAGTTCTTC. Protein sequence: CASSYGQGANEQFF.

This clonotype was picked up a small number of times. The rearrangement uses TRBV9 and TRBJ2-5, with 7 positions matching TRBD2. V lost 2 bases, J lost 3 bases, and 10 bases stayed unmatched. The V gene's germline CDR1 is SGDLS and CDR2 YYNGEE. The CDR3 spans 16 residues. As DNA, the CDR3 is TGTGCCAGCAGCGTTGGGCCCGGGGGGTCGGAAGAGACCCAGTACTTC. Translated: CASSVGPGGSEETQYF.